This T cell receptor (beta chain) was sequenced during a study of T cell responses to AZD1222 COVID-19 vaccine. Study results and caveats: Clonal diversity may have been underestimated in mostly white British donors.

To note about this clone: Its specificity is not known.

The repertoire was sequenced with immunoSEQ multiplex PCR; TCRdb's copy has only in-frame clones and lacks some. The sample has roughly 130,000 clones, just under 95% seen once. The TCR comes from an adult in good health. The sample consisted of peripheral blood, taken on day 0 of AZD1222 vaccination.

The CDR3 reads CASSDRFHLTNNSPLHF. In DNA, the CDR3 is TGTGCCAGCAGTGATCGGTTCCATCTTACAAATAATTCACCCCTCCACTTT. The J gene is TRBJ1-6, the V gene TRBV6-1; D gene unclear. The CDR3 sequence is 17 residues long. Trimming removed 3 bases from V and 5 bases from J, with 17 bases in between. Germline V CDR1 and CDR2: MNHNS, SASEGT.